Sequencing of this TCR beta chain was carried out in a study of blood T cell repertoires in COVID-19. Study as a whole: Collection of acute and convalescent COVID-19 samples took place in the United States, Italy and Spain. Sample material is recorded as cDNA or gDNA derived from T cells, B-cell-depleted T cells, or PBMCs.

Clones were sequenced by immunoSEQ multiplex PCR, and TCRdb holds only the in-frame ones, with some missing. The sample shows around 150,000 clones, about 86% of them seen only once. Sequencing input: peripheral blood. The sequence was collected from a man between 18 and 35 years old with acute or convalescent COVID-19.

The CDR3 protein is CASSPETGGYNEQFF. Here the CDR3 DNA reads TGTGCCAGCAGCCCCGAGACAGGGGGTTACAATGAGCAGTTCTTC. The V call is TRBV11-2, the J call TRBJ2-1; 9 nucleotides match TRBD1. V was clipped by 5 bases and J by 4 bases; unmatched bases: 6. This CDR3 spans 15 amino acids. CDR1 is SGHAT and CDR2 is FQNNGV in the germline V gene.